The clone carrying this T cell receptor beta chain was detected a few times. Its antigen is not identified. Of the isolated RNA, all was reverse transcribed, and so the sequenced material was expressed TCRB transcripts. Data came from immunoSEQ multiplex PCR; TCRdb stores just in-frame clones and leaves some out. This table has around 16,000 clones, approximately 55% appearing once. Per the germline V gene, CDR1 is MNHEY and CDR2 is SMNVEV (reference sequence). J lost 5 bases, V lost 7 bases, and 5 bases had no gene match. CDR3 length equals 14 residues. The sample originates from a study of beta chain features in type 1 diabetes. On the study more broadly: The examined sorted cells totaled 107,917,701 across samples. The study's findings and limits: Reduced insertions and increased deletions marked VDJ junctions in type 1 diabetes patients.

It was via CD45RO/CCR7/CD25/CD127/CD95/CD27 that CD4+ naive, central memory, regulatory and stem cell-like memory cells were sorted. This TCR was recovered from a woman aged 18-29 years in good health. The sequenced sample consisted of stem cell memory CD4+ T cells from blood. The chain is built from TRBV27 and TRBJ2-7; TRBD2 aligns across 13 bases. The CDR3 bases are TGTGCCAGCACCCGGACTAGCGGGAGTAACGAGCAGTACTTC. Translating it yields CASTRTSGSNEQYF.